This TCR beta chain was recovered during a study of blood T cell repertoires in COVID-19. This table comes from immunoSEQ multiplex PCR, and its TCRdb copy is limited to in-frame clones, with some not included. The sample includes 150,000 to 200,000 clones, about 80% of them seen just once. The trim removed 3 bases at V and 5 bases at J, leaving 5 bases unmatched. The CDR3 loop spans 14 amino acids. The V gene's germline CDR1 is SGHDT and CDR2 YYEEEE. The sample was PBMCs or T cells enriched from blood (not recorded which). This clonotype was sampled from a man aged 45-60 years who had recovered from COVID-19. The V and J genes are TRBV5-6 and TRBJ1-2, with 9 positions matching TRBD1. CDR3 DNA: TGTGCCAGCAGCTCGCCGGGGACAGGGTATGGCTACACCTTC. Amino acid sequence: CASSSPGTGYGYTF. The whole variable domain, filled in from reference TRBV5-6 and TRBJ1-2, reads DAGVTQSPTHLIKTRGQQVTLRCSPKSGHDTVSWYQQALGQGPQFIFQYYEEEERQRGNFPDRFSGHQFPNYSSELNVNALLLGDSALYLCASSSPGTGYGYTFGSGTRLTVV.